This T cell receptor beta chain comes out of a study of vaccination and CD4 T cells after COVID-19. On the study more broadly: Two Hispanic individuals were among six male and four female convalescent patients. The study, taken as a whole, reports: The study sampled relatively few convalescent patients and omitted early post-infection timepoints.

Oncomine TCR Beta short-read sequencing was applied to DNA from cultured CD4+ T cells. TCRdb reanalysed the PCR reads using MiXCR and keeps one entry per CDR3 protein. The data show about 6,600 distinct CDR3 sequences, 45% to 65% seen once. CDR1 is ENHRY, CDR2 SYGVKD, per germline. The CDR3 runs to 16 residues. V lost 6 bases to trimming and J lost 4 bases; unmatched junction nucleotides: 9. To note about this clonotype: Its antigen is as yet unknown.

The treatment was: approximately 10-day PBMC culture with coronavirus spike peptide pools or control peptides (ViraFEST assay). During the years 2011-2018, before the COVID-19 pandemic, the unexposed donor's CD4+ T cells were collected. Following expansion of antigen-specific T cells with peptide pools, ViraFEST then sequenced TCRs. V is TRBV10-3 and J is TRBJ2-3, with TRBD2 identical over 11 bases. Sequenced input: CD4+ T cells from blood, cultured in vitro. The origin of this receptor is a human donor in good health. Here the CDR3 DNA reads TGTGCCATCAGCCTGAATAGCGGGGGGGCTTCAGATACGCAGTATTTT. Translation gives CAISLNSGGASDTQYF.